This paragraph reports one TCR beta chain. The antigen is unknown. Possible read error: a much larger clone is one base away. Germline CDR1 MDHEN, CDR2 SYDVKM. This CDR3 spans 13 amino acids. The data are from a study of breast tumors, draining lymph nodes, adjacent tissues. TCRdb used MiXCR to reprocess the multiplex PCR reads, holding one entry per CDR3 protein. This table holds 150,000 to 200,000 distinct CDR3 sequences, 30% to 40% found once. Samples came from axillary lymph nodes draining the breast cancer. Study-wide results and caveats: Most tumor T cells seemingly derive from lymph node, then expand in tumor. Tumor TCR diversity was below lymph nodes but above nontumor tissue. Tumor T cell lymph node origin was a supported hypothesis, not proven. Luminal-like breast cancer showed significantly higher tumor–nontumor repertoire similarity than basal-like.

The receptor was isolated from a female donor with breast cancer. Some clones in this sample may be carry-over from other donors' samples. Sequenced: axillary lymph node tissue. The chain employs TRBV28 and TRBJ1-5, with D unresolved. The tail of the sequence fits TRBJ2-3 better, so the J call may be wrong. The CDR3 DNA sequence: TGTGCCAGCAGTTTACAGGTGTATCAGCCCCAGTATTTT. Its protein product is CASSLQVYQPQYF.